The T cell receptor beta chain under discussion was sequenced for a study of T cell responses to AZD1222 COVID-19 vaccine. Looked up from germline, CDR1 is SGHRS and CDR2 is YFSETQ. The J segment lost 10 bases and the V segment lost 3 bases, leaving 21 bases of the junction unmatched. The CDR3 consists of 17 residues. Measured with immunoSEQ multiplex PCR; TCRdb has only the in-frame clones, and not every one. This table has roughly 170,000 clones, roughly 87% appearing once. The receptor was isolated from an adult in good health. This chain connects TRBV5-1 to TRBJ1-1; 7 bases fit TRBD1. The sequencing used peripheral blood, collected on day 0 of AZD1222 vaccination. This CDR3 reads CASSSQQGWGGNVGAFF. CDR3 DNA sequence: TGCGCCAGCAGCTCTCAACAGGGGTGGGGCGGAAACGTGGGAGCTTTCTTT.